What follows are 18 T cell receptor beta chains derived from one specimen sequenced in a study of graft-versus-host responses after intestinal transplantation (dated by TCRdb to the early 2020s). Library creation used the immunoSEQ multiplex PCR assay. What TCRdb holds here is the immuneACCESS table cut down to in-frame rearrangements. Part of the clones is not present; checked against another copy, under half of the missing clones reflect an unresolved V gene, and the others are unexplained. This sample lists approximately 10,000 clones; around 33% were detected once. The ten largest make up 10% to 15% of the sample. Read against the paper, the sample's time point label means: cells obtained before transplantation from donor or recipient. Mixed lymphocyte reactions plated about 200,000 CFSE-labeled pre-transplant responders with about 200,000 irradiated violet-dye-labeled stimulators and were cultured for about 6 days.

Specimen: alloreactive CD8+ T cells from a mixed lymphocyte reaction culture, collected before intestinal transplant. This specimen's cell subset or site label, per the study, means: CFSE-low proliferating T cells sorted from approximately 6-day pre-transplant mixed lymphocyte reaction (GvH or HvG direction). Every receptor here comes from a human patient who received an intestinal transplant.

Only a few counts were recorded for this clone. The J gene is TRBJ2-7, the V gene TRBV4-1; D is uncertain. V was shortened by 1 base and J by 0 bases, with 13 bases between the two germline ends. Germline V gene data show CDR1 as MGHRA and CDR2 as YSYEKL. The CDR3 has 16 residues. The CDR3: CASSQVVMSSSYEQYF. The CDR3 coding sequence is TGCGCCAGCAGCCAAGTCGTGATGTCCAGCTCCTACGAGCAGTACTTC.

This clone was detected a few times. The CDR3 bases are TGTGCCAGCAGCGAATCATTGACAGGCACAGATACGCAGTATTTT. This translates into CASSESLTGTDTQYF. The chain employs TRBV6-4 and TRBJ2-3, with D possibly TRBD1 on 5 matching bases. Per germline, CDR1 MRHNA and CDR2 SNTAGT. Trimming cost V 6 bases and J 1 base, with 14 bases left between them. This CDR3 comprises 15 residues.

The chain couples TRBV7-9 to TRBJ2-1; 8 positions match TRBD1. CDR3 length equals 14 residues. The trim removed 5 bases at V and 8 bases at J, leaving 8 bases unmatched. Germline V CDR1 and CDR2: SEHNR, FQNEAQ (reference sequence). The CDR3 nucleotides are TGTGCCAGCAGCCCACCGGACAGGGTTCATGAGCAGTTCTTC. It specifies CASSPPDRVHEQFF.

This clone has just a few counts. This chain links TRBV27 with TRBJ1-2; 7 bases map to TRBD1. Germline V gene data show CDR1 as MNHEY and CDR2 as SMNVEV (reference sequence). There are 15 residues in the CDR3. Trimming cost V 3 bases and J 1 base; bases outside gene matches: 5. CDR3 bases: TGTGCCAGCAGTTTTGGGACAGCAAATAACTATGGCTACACCTTC. Translation: CASSFGTANNYGYTF.

This chain joins TRBV6-1 and TRBJ1-1, with D possibly being TRBD1 (5 bases). Germline lookup yields CDR1 MNHNS and CDR2 SASEGT. The CDR3 consists of 13 residues. The V and J ends lost 7 bases and 2 bases respectively, with 11 bases between them. DNA for the CDR3: TGTGCCAGCACCTTCAGGGCAAACACTGAAGCTTTCTTT. It specifies CASTFRANTEAFF.

This clone came up a few times. The rearrangement links TRBV10-3 to TRBJ1-6; D remains unclear. The length of the CDR3 is 13 residues. Germline loops: CDR1 ENHRY, CDR2 SYGVKD. V was shortened by 7 bases and J by 4 bases, with 8 bases between the two germline ends. In DNA, the CDR3 is TGTGCCATCACGCAGTCATATAATTCACCCCTCCACTTT. The encoded protein is CAITQSYNSPLHF.

In its sample, this clone is medium-sized. V and J are TRBV5-5 and TRBJ2-7; D is undetermined. The CDR3 extends over 11 amino acids. The V gene's germline CDR1 is SGHKS and CDR2 YYEKEE (reference sequence). Trimming took 4 bases from V and 3 from J, leaving 5 bases between them. The CDR3 sequence is CASSPSYEQYF. CDR3 bases: TGTGCCAGCAGCCCTAGCTACGAGCAGTACTTC.

As DNA, the CDR3 is TGTGCCAGCTCAATAGGAGGGGGGGCCGCCGGGCAGTATTTT. The encoded protein is CASSIGGGAAGQYF. V gene TRBV27 combines with J gene TRBJ2-3; TRBD2 might be the D (7 bases). V lost 8 bases and J 11 bases, leaving 23 bases between the germline ends. CDR1 MNHEY and CDR2 SMNVEV come from the germline V gene (reference sequence). The CDR3 has 14 amino acids.

This clone was seen more than once but under ten times. The chain links TRBV9 to TRBJ2-2; perhaps TRBD2 as D (6 bases). The germline V and J ends were trimmed by 4 bases and 1 base, with 11 bases remaining between them. The CDR3 spans 15 residues. CDR1 SGDLS and CDR2 YYNGEE come from the germline V gene. CDR3 protein: CASSRRALNTGELFF. CDR3 nucleotide sequence: TGTGCCAGCAGCAGGAGGGCTTTGAACACCGGGGAGCTGTTTTTT.

There are a few counts of this clone. The V and J genes are TRBV7-2 and TRBJ2-1, with 10 bases fitting TRBD2. V dropped 4 bases and J dropped 4; count of bases not matched to a gene: 4. The CDR3 totals 15 residues. CDR1 SGHTA and CDR2 FQGNSA come from the germline V gene. The CDR3 nucleotides are TGTGCCAGCAGCTCCCTAGCGGGAGCATACAATGAGCAGTTCTTC. Translation: CASSSLAGAYNEQFF.

The V call is TRBV9, the J call TRBJ2-7, with D possibly matching TRBD2 (5 bases). CDR3 length: 14 amino acids. Trimming stripped 2 bases from V and 2 bases from J, with 11 bases between. Germline V gene data show CDR1 as SGDLS and CDR2 as YYNGEE. CDR3 bases: TGTGCCAGCAGCGTCGGAGGCCCACCCTACGAGCAGTACTTC. Translating it yields CASSVGGPPYEQYF.

The chain couples TRBV10-3 to TRBJ2-1; 7 bases align to TRBD2. In germline, CDR1 is ENHRY, CDR2 SYGVKD. J gave up 5 bases and V 4 bases, and 14 bases lay outside the gene matches. This CDR3 is built from 17 residues. The CDR3 region has the DNA TGTGCCATCAGTGCCCGGGACTACACAGACTTGGACAATGAGCAGTTCTTC. This encodes CAISARDYTDLDNEQFF.

The V and J genes are TRBV5-4 and TRBJ2-7, with 8 bases identical to TRBD1. V was pared by 4 bases and J by 2 bases, with 8 bases of the junction left unmatched. Germline CDR1 and CDR2: SGHNT and YYREEE (reference sequence). The CDR3 runs 15 residues. Here the CDR3 DNA reads TGTGCCAGCAGCGCGGACAGGGTTCCACCCTACGAGCAGTACTTC. Protein product: CASSADRVPPYEQYF.

This clone was seen more than once but under ten times. The genes are TRBV5-1 and TRBJ1-2; TRBD1 matches 8 bases. The CDR3 has 17 residues. J gave up 3 bases and V 4 bases, and 14 bases lay outside the gene matches. The germline V gene encodes CDR1 SGHRS and CDR2 YFSETQ. The CDR3 reads CASSQGAEAHRYYGYTF. The CDR3 bases are TGCGCCAGCAGCCAGGGGGCCGAGGCGCACAGATACTATGGCTACACCTTC.

This rearrangement joins TRBV7-9 to TRBJ2-5, with D perhaps TRBD1 (5 bases). Per germline, CDR1 SEHNR and CDR2 FQNEAQ (reference sequence). CDR3 length: 13 amino acids. Trimming cost V 1 base and J 5 bases, with 8 bases left between them. The CDR3 sequence is CASSLGGLETQYF. Here the CDR3 DNA reads TGTGCCAGCAGCTTAGGGGGCCTGGAGACCCAGTACTTC.

This CDR3 is CASSQDFTGATTDTQYF. CDR3 in DNA: TGTGCCAGCAGCCAAGACTTCACAGGGGCAACCACAGATACGCAGTATTTT. The chain uses TRBV4-2 and TRBJ2-3, with 7 bases that match TRBD1. The CDR3 loop spans 17 amino acids. Germline V gene sequence: CDR1 LGHNA, CDR2 YNFKEQ. After removal of 0 bases from V and 2 bases from J, the junction contained 8 bases not matched to a gene.

This clone was seen only a few times. The J gene is TRBJ2-1, the V gene TRBV6-1, with D hard to call. The CDR3 runs to 14 residues. Germline CDR1 MNHNS, CDR2 SASEGT. Trimming took 1 base from V and 5 from J, leaving 9 bases between them. The CDR3 protein is CASSEESGHNEQFF. The CDR3 DNA reads TGTGCCAGCAGTGAAGAAAGTGGGCACAATGAGCAGTTCTTC.

The chain combines TRBV27 with TRBJ2-1, with 7 bases aligning to TRBD2. The germline CDR1 and CDR2 sequences are MNHEY and SMNVEV (reference sequence). The trim removed 0 bases at V and 0 bases at J, leaving 2 bases unmatched. CDR3 length: 16 residues. The CDR3 loop reads CASSLSGGGSYNEQFF. The DNA for the CDR3 is TGTGCCAGCAGTTTATCCGGCGGGGGCTCCTACAATGAGCAGTTCTTC.